The 8 T cell receptor beta chains presented below share a single source sample, sequenced in a study of T cell clonotyping in hematopoietic cell transplantation. TCRdb keeps only in-frame clones here, not all; method: immunoSEQ multiplex PCR. The data show some 6,000 clones, around 90% seen once. The sample in question was peripheral blood mononuclear cells, obtained 100 days after allogeneic stem cell transplant. The source is a male patient aged 40 to 55 who had an allogeneic stem cell transplant from an unrelated donor, so the T cells may come from the graft donor. Some clones in this sample may be carry-over from other donors' samples.

The V and J genes are TRBV27 and TRBJ1-6; TRBD1 aligns across 7 bases. There are 16 residues in the CDR3. The J segment lost 8 bases and the V segment lost 0 bases, leaving 7 bases of the junction unmatched. CDR1 and CDR2 (germline): MNHEY, SMNVEV (reference sequence). CDR3 amino acids: CASSLSYRDRYSPLHF. In DNA form, the CDR3 reads TGTGCCAGCAGTTTATCTTACCGGGACAGATATTCACCCCTCCACTTT.

V and J are TRBV14 and TRBJ1-6; a possible D gene is TRBD1 (6 bases). V shed 5 bases and J shed 9 bases, with 29 bases lying between them. This CDR3 spans 19 amino acids. Germline V gene sequence: CDR1 SGHDN, CDR2 FVKESK. DNA of the CDR3: TGTGCCAGCAGCTACCGGGGGACACGGATTAGGGGAGGTCCTTCACCCCTCCACTTT. Translating gives CASSYRGTRIRGGPSPLHF. The full variable domain, rest sourced from reference TRBV14 and TRBJ1-6, is EAGVTQFPSHSVIEKGQTVTLRCDPISGHDNLYWYRRVMGKEIKFLLHFVKESKQDESGMPNNRFLAERTGGTYSTLKVQPAELEDSGVYFCASSYRGTRIRGGPSPLHFGNGTRLTVT.

V is TRBV4-2 and J is TRBJ1-4; tentative D call: TRBD1 (6 bases). V shed 3 bases and J shed 8 bases, with 13 bases lying between them. The CDR3 has 14 residues. Germline V gene data show CDR1 as LGHNA and CDR2 as YNFKEQ. The CDR3 here is CASSQGLTGEKLFF. For the CDR3, the DNA is TGTGCCAGCAGCCAGGGCCTAACAGGGGAAAAACTGTTTTTT.

The chain uses TRBV7-2 and TRBJ1-1; D unresolved. The CDR3 has 10 residues. V lost 0 bases to trimming and J lost 8 bases, with 1 base between them. Germline values: CDR1 SGHTA, CDR2 FQGNSA. The CDR3 is CASSLAEAFF. The CDR3 DNA is TGTGCCAGCAGCTTAGCGGAAGCTTTCTTT. The whole variable domain, filled in from reference TRBV7-2 and TRBJ1-1, reads GAGVSQSPSNKVTEKGKDVELRCDPISGHTALYWYRQSLGQGLEFLIYFQGNSAPDKSGLPSDRFSAERTGGSVSTLTIQRTQQEDSAVYLCASSLAEAFFGQGTRLTVV.

V gene TRBV30 combines with J gene TRBJ2-7; D call uncertain. CDR1 is GTSNPN, CDR2 SVGIG, per germline (reference sequence). The CDR3 spans 12 residues. V dropped 3 bases and J dropped 4 bases, with 10 bases sitting between them. The CDR3 reads CAWRDYQYEQYF. In nucleotides, the CDR3 is TGTGCCTGGAGGGATTACCAATACGAGCAGTACTTC. The full variable domain, completed using reference TRBV30 and TRBJ2-7, is SQTIHQWPATLVQPVGSPLSLECTVEGTSNPNLYWYRQAAGRGLQLLFYSVGIGQISSEVPQNLSASRPQDRQFILSSKKLLLSDSGFYLCAWRDYQYEQYFGPGTRLTVT.

The gene calls are TRBV30 and TRBJ2-1; 12 nucleotides agree with TRBD2. CDR3 size: 15 residues. Germline values: CDR1 GTSNPN, CDR2 SVGIG (reference sequence). J lost 4 bases, V lost 0 bases, and 1 base had no gene match. For the CDR3, the DNA is TGTGCCTGGAGTGTACTAGCGGGGGGTTACAATGAGCAGTTCTTC. Protein: CAWSVLAGGYNEQFF.

This chain joins TRBV5-4 and TRBJ1-2, with D perhaps matching TRBD1 (5 bases). Between the trimmed V and J ends, which lost 5 bases and 6 bases, there was a span of 17 bases. CDR1 SGHNT and CDR2 YYREEE come from the germline V gene (reference sequence). The CDR3 contains 14 residues. CDR3 DNA: TGTGCCAGCAGTCCTGACAGTCCACCCCATGGCTACACCTTC. Translation: CASSPDSPPHGYTF.

This clone was detected once. This rearrangement joins TRBV6-5 to TRBJ2-7, with 8 bases lining up with TRBD1. J gave up 5 bases and V 5 bases, and 5 bases lay outside the gene matches. Germline loops: CDR1 MNHEY, CDR2 SVGAGI. The CDR3 is made up of 13 amino acids. This chain's CDR3 is CASSPRGPNEQYF. In DNA, the CDR3 is TGTGCCAGCAGTCCCAGGGGGCCGAACGAGCAGTACTTC.